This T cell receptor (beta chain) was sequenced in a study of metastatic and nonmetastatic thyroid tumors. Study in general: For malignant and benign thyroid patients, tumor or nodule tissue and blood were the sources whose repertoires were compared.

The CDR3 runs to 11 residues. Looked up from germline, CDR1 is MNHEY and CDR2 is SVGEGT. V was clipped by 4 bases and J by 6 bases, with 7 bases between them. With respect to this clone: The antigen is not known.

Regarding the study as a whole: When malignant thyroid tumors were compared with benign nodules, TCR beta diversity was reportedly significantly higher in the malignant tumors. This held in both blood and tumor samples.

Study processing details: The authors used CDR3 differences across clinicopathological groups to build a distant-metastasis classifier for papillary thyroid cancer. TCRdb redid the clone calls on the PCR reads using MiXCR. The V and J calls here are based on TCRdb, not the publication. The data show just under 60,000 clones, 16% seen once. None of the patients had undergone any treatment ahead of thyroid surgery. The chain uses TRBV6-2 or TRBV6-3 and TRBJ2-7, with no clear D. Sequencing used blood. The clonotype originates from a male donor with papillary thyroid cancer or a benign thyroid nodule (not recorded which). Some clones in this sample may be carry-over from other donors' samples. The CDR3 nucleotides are TGTGCCAGCAGTTCCAAGCTCGAGCAGTACTTC. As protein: CASSSKLEQYF.